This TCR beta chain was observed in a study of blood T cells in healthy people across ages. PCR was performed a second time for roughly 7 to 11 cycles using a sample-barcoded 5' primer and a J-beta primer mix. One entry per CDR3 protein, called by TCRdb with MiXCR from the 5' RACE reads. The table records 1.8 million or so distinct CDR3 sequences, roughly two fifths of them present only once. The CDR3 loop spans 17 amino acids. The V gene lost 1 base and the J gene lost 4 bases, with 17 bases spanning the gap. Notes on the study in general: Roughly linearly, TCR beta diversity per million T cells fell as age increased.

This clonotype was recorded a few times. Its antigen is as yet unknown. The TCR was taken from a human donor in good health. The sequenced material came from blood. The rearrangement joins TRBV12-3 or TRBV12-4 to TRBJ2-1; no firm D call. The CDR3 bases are TGTGCCAGCAGTTTAGGTGGCGCCCGCGCCCCGTACAATGAGCAGTTCTTC. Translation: CASSLGGARAPYNEQFF.